This TCR beta chain was captured by sequencing in a study of T cell responses to AZD1222 COVID-19 vaccine. Study outcomes and limitations: Mapped onto spike, vaccine-associated CD4 TCRs spanned it and were dominant at 160-218 and 743-854.

With regard to this clone: The antigen remains undetermined.

TCRdb's copy holds only in-frame clones and misses some; the assay was immunoSEQ multiplex PCR. In the table there are 160,000 or so clones, around nine tenths of which are singletons. The V gene's germline CDR1 is MRHNA and CDR2 SNTAGT. The CDR3 spans 13 residues. V lost 6 bases to trimming and J lost 5 bases, with 12 bases between them. V usage is TRBV6-4 and J usage is TRBJ2-3, with D unclear. The sequence derives from an adult who received the AZD1222 COVID-19 vaccine. The specimen comprised peripheral blood, sampled 28 days after the second AZD1222 dose. The DNA for the CDR3 is TGTGCCAGCAGCCGCGACCGTGGAGATACGCAGTATTTT. Translating gives CASSRDRGDTQYF.